A single sample is the source of the 29 T cell receptor beta chains below, sequenced in a study of T cells in Graves' hyperthyroidism and ophthalmopathy. Amplified TCR beta CDR3 regions derived from RNA transcripts. First-round RT-PCR with HTBI primers amplified the TCR CDR3 region. Each CDR3 protein is one row after TCRdb ran MiXCR on the multiplex PCR reads. The table records about 290,000 distinct CDR3 sequences, 10% to 15% of them present only once. Input material: blood. The receptors originated from a woman younger than 45 with Graves' hyperthyroidism that later progressed to Graves' ophthalmopathy.

This clonotype was detected many times. CDR3 in amino acids: CAWRGTTSGNTIYF. CDR3 DNA: TGTGCCTGGAGGGGGACAACTTCTGGAAACACCATATATTTT. The J gene is TRBJ1-3, the V gene TRBV30; D might be TRBD1 (6 bases). The CDR3 loop spans 14 amino acids. V was pared by 3 bases and J by 1 base, with 10 bases between. Germline V gene data show CDR1 as GTSNPN and CDR2 as SVGIG (reference sequence).

This clonotype was counted many times. V and J are TRBV5-6 and TRBJ2-1, with 10 bases matching TRBD2. Looked up from germline, CDR1 is SGHDT and CDR2 is YYEEEE. The V gene end was trimmed by 5 bases and the J gene end by 6 bases; junction bases not matched to a gene: 5. The CDR3 loop spans 14 amino acids. CDR3 region: CASRSLAGVNEQFF. The CDR3 bases are TGTGCCAGCAGAAGTCTAGCGGGAGTCAATGAGCAGTTCTTC.

Many counts were recorded for this clonotype. The V call is TRBV7-2, the J call TRBJ1-4; D call uncertain. The V gene lost 5 bases and the J gene lost 7 bases, with 26 bases spanning the gap. The CDR3 consists of 18 residues. CDR1 SGHTA and CDR2 FQGNSA come from the germline V gene. CDR3 region: CASSPETWAVRGVEKLFF. The CDR3 nucleotides are TGTGCCAGCAGCCCGGAGACATGGGCCGTTCGGGGAGTTGAAAAACTGTTTTTT.

This clonotype showed up many times. This rearrangement joins TRBV4-3 to TRBJ2-5, with D perhaps matching TRBD1 or TRBD2 (5 bases each). The CDR3 loop spans 16 amino acids. The ends were cut back, 0 bases at V and 5 bases at J, with 16 bases in the middle. Per the germline V gene, CDR1 is LGHNA and CDR2 is YSLEER. The CDR3 loop reads CASSQESGPWGETQYF. As DNA, the CDR3 is TGCGCCAGCAGCCAAGAGTCAGGCCCTTGGGGGGAGACCCAGTACTTC.

This clonotype was picked up one time. The V and J genes are TRBV11-2 and TRBJ1-1; no definite D call. Between the trimmed V and J ends, which lost 4 bases and 0 bases, there was a span of 15 bases. The CDR3 is 16 amino acids. Per germline, CDR1 SGHAT and CDR2 FQNNGV. The CDR3 coding sequence is TGTGCCAGCAGCTCTAGTTTAACAGCCATGAACACTGAAGCTTTCTTT. Its protein product is CASSSSLTAMNTEAFF.

This clonotype was counted many times. The chain employs TRBV20-1 and TRBJ1-1; D uncertain. The ends were cut back, 0 bases at V and 1 base at J, with 9 bases in the middle. Germline values: CDR1 DFQATT, CDR2 SNEGSKA (reference sequence). This CDR3 comprises 14 residues. CDR3 bases: TGCAGTGCTAGAGAGGGTTCGGCGAACACTGAAGCTTTCTTT. Its translation: CSAREGSANTEAFF.

This clonotype was observed at least ten times. The J gene is TRBJ1-1, the V gene TRBV6-1, with D perhaps TRBD1 (5 bases). Germline CDR1 MNHNS, CDR2 SASEGT. CDR3 length equals 13 residues. Trimming took off 6 bases at V and 6 bases at J, with 14 bases between the two ends. The CDR3 DNA reads TGTGCCAGCAGGTCGAGGGGTAACGCTGAAGCTTTCTTT. Translating it yields CASRSRGNAEAFF.

As for this clonotype: One end of the junction fails to match germline, which may point to a read error. V usage is TRBV2 and J usage is TRBJ1-4; TRBD1 is a possible D gene (6 bases). This CDR3 has 16 residues. Germline assignment: CDR1 SNHLY and CDR2 FYNNEI. This CDR3 is CAGSGGSTGLVKKLFF. The CDR3 region has the DNA TGTGCCGGCAGTGGAGGCTCAACAGGGCTAGTCAAAAAACTGTTTTTT. The whole variable domain, remainder taken from reference TRBV2 and TRBJ1-4, is EPEVTQTPSHQVTQMGQEVILRCVPISNHLYFYWYRQILGQKVEFLVSFYNNEISEKSEIFDDQFSVERPDGSNFTLKIRSTKLEDSAMYFCAGSGGSTGLVKKLFFGSGTQLSVL.

In its sample, this clonotype was seen many times. The chain combines TRBV2 with TRBJ2-7, with 10 bases aligning to TRBD2. This CDR3 comprises 14 residues. CDR1 SNHLY and CDR2 FYNNEI come from the germline V gene. After removal of 7 bases from V and 7 bases from J, the junction contained 10 bases not matched to a gene. CDR3 nucleotide sequence: TGTGCCAGCACCCTACTAGCGGGAAGAGGAGAGCAGTACTTC. Its translation is CASTLLAGRGEQYF.

This clonotype showed up many times. This sequence joins TRBV6-1 and TRBJ1-3; 9 positions match TRBD1. CDR1 is MNHNS and CDR2 is SASEGT in the germline V gene. The junction had 7 bases not matched to a gene; V was cut back by 6 bases and J by 4 bases. This CDR3 has 15 residues. The CDR3 DNA sequence: TGTGCCAGCAGCTCCGGGACAGGGTGGGGAAACACCATATATTTT. Its translation: CASSSGTGWGNTIYF.

This clonotype appeared a few times. The rearrangement links TRBV7-2 to TRBJ1-5, with D maybe TRBD1 (5 bases). CDR3 size: 16 residues. The germline CDR1 and CDR2 sequences are SGHTA and FQGNSA. V dropped 4 bases and J dropped 10 bases, with 23 bases sitting between them. CDR3 DNA sequence: TGTGCCAGCAGCTCGGCAGTGGGGTTGGGGGTTCAACCCCAGCATTTT. This codes for CASSSAVGLGVQPQHF.

This clonotype was seen many times. V is TRBV6-5 and J is TRBJ2-5, with 8 bases identical to TRBD1. The CDR3 spans 18 residues. V dropped 0 bases and J dropped 1; count of bases not matched to a gene: 10. Germline V gene data show CDR1 as MNHEY and CDR2 as SVGAGI. The CDR3: CASSYSTDRDVLQETQYF. In DNA, the CDR3 is TGTGCCAGCAGTTACTCGACGGACAGGGATGTACTCCAAGAGACCCAGTACTTC.

The V gene is TRBV4-3, the J gene TRBJ2-4; D is undetermined. Germline assignment: CDR1 LGHNA and CDR2 YSLEER. With 5 bases removed from V and 8 bases from J, the gap between germline ends came to 16 bases. The CDR3 has 14 amino acids. In nucleotides, the CDR3 is TGCGCCAGCAGCTCAGCCCTTACTTGGGACATTCAGTACTTC. Translated, it gives CASSSALTWDIQYF.

This clonotype was recorded many times. The chain joins TRBV7-9 to TRBJ2-1; TRBD2 aligns across 11 bases. Trimming at V came to 5 bases and at J to 3 bases, leaving 9 bases not matched to a gene. This CDR3 region has 17 residues. From germline, CDR1 is SEHNR and CDR2 FQNEAQ (reference sequence). CDR3 region: CASSPPTSGTNYNEQFF. The CDR3 DNA reads TGTGCCAGCAGCCCCCCGACTAGCGGGACGAACTACAATGAGCAGTTCTTC.

The CDR3 region is CASQGITGANVLTF. The DNA for the CDR3 is TGCGCCAGCCAGGGGATAACTGGGGCCAACGTCCTGACTTTC. The chain joins TRBV10-2 to TRBJ2-6, with D possibly TRBD1 on 6 matching bases. V dropped 8 bases and J dropped 2 bases, with 10 bases sitting between them. The CDR3 is made up of 14 amino acids. CDR1 and CDR2 from the germline V gene are WSHSY and SAAADI.

The rearrangement joins TRBV4-3 to TRBJ2-2; a possible D gene is TRBD2 (6 bases). The CDR3 contains 17 residues. Germline V gene sequence: CDR1 LGHNA, CDR2 YSLEER. V lost 3 bases and J 8 bases, leaving 22 bases between the germline ends. The CDR3 nucleotides read TGCGCCAGCAGCCAGGACCGAGTACTAGCTTCCTTGGGGGAGCTGTTTTTT. Translation gives CASSQDRVLASLGELFF.

The chain couples TRBV28 to TRBJ2-1; 11 bases align to TRBD2. This CDR3 has 15 residues. V was clipped by 7 bases and J by 5 bases; unmatched bases: 7. Germline assignment: CDR1 MDHEN and CDR2 SYDVKM. The DNA for the CDR3 is TGTGCCAGCACCGAGGGGGGACTAGCGGACAATGAGCAGTTCTTC. Protein: CASTEGGLADNEQFF.

This clonotype was found many times. This chain joins TRBV27 and TRBJ2-7; D gene uncertain. This CDR3 comprises 13 residues. The ends were cut back, 6 bases at V and 1 base at J, with 10 bases in the middle. Germline values: CDR1 MNHEY, CDR2 SMNVEV (reference sequence). The CDR3 protein is CASRISLSYEQYF. CDR3 coding DNA: TGTGCCAGCAGAATCTCATTATCCTACGAGCAGTACTTC.

This clonotype was picked up a small number of times. The chain is built from TRBV29-1 and TRBJ2-5; D is tentatively TRBD1 or TRBD2 (6 bases each). The CDR3 extends over 13 amino acids. Trimming shortened V by 6 bases and J by 5 bases, and 16 bases separated the two germline ends. The germline V gene has CDR1 SQVTM and CDR2 ANQGSEA. CDR3 loop: CSVEGFRGETQYF. The DNA of the CDR3 is TGCAGCGTGGAGGGTTTCAGGGGCGAGACCCAGTACTTC.

Ten or more counts support this clonotype. This chain links TRBV11-1 with TRBJ2-1; D is unclear. Germline V CDR1 and CDR2: SGHAT, FQDESV (reference sequence). Trimming removed 5 bases at V and 8 bases at J, with 19 bases between. The CDR3 is 15 amino acids. The CDR3 sequence is CASSQNGREIYEQFF. The CDR3 DNA reads TGTGCCAGCAGCCAAAATGGACGCGAGATTTATGAGCAGTTCTTC.

The chain uses TRBV19 and TRBJ2-3, with 9 bases identical to TRBD1. The trim removed 4 bases at V and 1 base at J, leaving 0 bases unmatched. Germline V CDR1 and CDR2: LNHDA, SQIVND (reference sequence). CDR3 length: 14 residues. CDR3: CASSNRGRTDTQYF. DNA of the CDR3: TGTGCCAGTAGTAACAGGGGGCGCACAGATACGCAGTATTTT.

This clonotype was counted at least ten times. This chain connects TRBV12-3 or TRBV12-4 to TRBJ2-5, with TRBD1 as a possible D gene (6 bases). V dropped 7 bases and J dropped 3 bases, with 15 bases sitting between them. This CDR3 comprises 14 residues. CDR3 region: CASTPGASKETQYF. CDR3 DNA sequence: TGTGCCAGCACCCCAGGGGCTAGTAAAGAGACCCAGTACTTC.

This clonotype was counted many times. The V and J genes are TRBV6-6 and TRBJ2-7; either TRBD1 or TRBD2 may fit D (5 bases each). Germline values: CDR1 MNHNY, CDR2 SVGAGI (reference sequence). V lost 2 bases and J 1 base, leaving 12 bases between the germline ends. The CDR3 runs 15 residues. The CDR3, as DNA: TGTGCCAGCAGTTACGCCGGGACCCGATCCTACGAGCAGTACTTC. Its translation: CASSYAGTRSYEQYF.

The chain recombines TRBV20-1 with TRBJ2-1, with 12 bases lining up with TRBD2. V trimming: 8 bases; J trimming: 9 bases; junction bases outside the gene matches: 5. The germline V gene encodes CDR1 DFQATT and CDR2 SNEGSKA (reference sequence). This CDR3 region has 12 residues. The DNA of the CDR3 is TGCAGTCCGACTAGCGGGGGTCGTGAGCAGTTCTTC. It specifies CSPTSGGREQFF.

There are many counts of this clonotype. The rearrangement links TRBV28 to TRBJ2-1, with 8 positions matching TRBD1. V lost 3 bases and J lost 0; bases outside the gene matches: 7. Germline lookup yields CDR1 MDHEN and CDR2 SYDVKM. The CDR3 sequence is 17 residues long. CDR3 coding DNA: TGTGCCAGCAGTTTGGGAAGGACAGGGAGCTCCTACAATGAGCAGTTCTTC. Translation gives CASSLGRTGSSYNEQFF.

Ten or more counts support this clonotype. The chain links TRBV7-2 to TRBJ2-7; 8 positions match TRBD1. The germline V gene encodes CDR1 SGHTA and CDR2 FQGNSA. The CDR3 loop spans 15 amino acids. V gave up 5 bases and J gave up 2 bases; unmatched junction bases: 8. The DNA for the CDR3 is TGTGCCAGCAGCCTGCGACAGGGGCCAGCCTACGAGCAGTACTTC. It is translated as CASSLRQGPAYEQYF.

This clonotype was detected ten times or more. The chain combines TRBV7-2 with TRBJ2-1; 8 bases align to TRBD2. The CDR3 runs 13 residues. J lost 9 bases, V lost 6 bases, and 7 bases had no gene match. Germline CDR1 is SGHTA and CDR2 is FQGNSA. The CDR3 reads CASRNSGKIEQFF. CDR3 DNA sequence: TGTGCCAGCAGAAATAGCGGGAAGATTGAGCAGTTCTTC.

This clonotype was seen only once. This chain connects TRBV20-1 to TRBJ2-7; 8 bases map to TRBD1. The CDR3 spans 13 residues. Trimming removed 1 base from V and 5 bases from J; junction bases left unmatched: 4. Germline assignment: CDR1 DFQATT and CDR2 SNEGSKA (reference sequence). The CDR3 sequence is CSARGTGGHEQYF. The CDR3, as DNA: TGCAGTGCTAGAGGAACAGGGGGTCACGAGCAGTACTTC.

This clonotype was observed many times. The V gene is TRBV6-1, the J gene TRBJ2-5, with 8 bases lining up with TRBD1. From germline, CDR1 is MNHNS and CDR2 SASEGT. The CDR3 runs to 16 residues. Trimming at V came to 5 bases and at J to 3 bases, leaving 11 bases not matched to a gene. CDR3: CASSYFTGGVEETQYF. CDR3 in DNA: TGTGCCAGCAGTTACTTTACAGGGGGAGTAGAAGAGACCCAGTACTTC.